The 20 T cell receptor beta chains below come from one sample, sequenced in a study of T cells in Graves' hyperthyroidism and ophthalmopathy. Amplified regions were TCR beta CDR3 sequences from RNA transcripts. The HTBI primer set drove a first-round RT-PCR of the TCR CDR3. TCRdb re-derived calls from the multiplex PCR reads in MiXCR, one entry per CDR3 protein. This sample has about 380,000 distinct CDR3 sequences, with around a sixth found just once. The sequencing input was blood. The origin of the receptors is a man aged 18 to 29 with Graves' ophthalmopathy.

The rearrangement uses TRBV15 and TRBJ2-1; D is ambiguous. This CDR3 is built from 13 residues. The germline gives CDR1 LNHNV, CDR2 YYDKDF (reference sequence). The germline V and J ends were trimmed by 8 bases and 5 bases, with 13 bases remaining between them. CDR3 DNA: TGTGCCACCGAGCGCCCAGGCGACAATGAGCAGTTCTTC. The encoded protein is CATERPGDNEQFF.

This clonotype showed up just a few times. The chain uses TRBV20-1 and TRBJ1-6; D is perhaps TRBD1 (5 bases). In germline, CDR1 is DFQATT, CDR2 SNEGSKA (reference sequence). This CDR3 comprises 12 residues. Between the trimmed V and J ends, which lost 5 bases and 10 bases, there was a span of 12 bases. The CDR3 region has the DNA TGCAGTGCTGGCCCCGGGGGATCACCCCTCCACTTT. This gives the protein CSAGPGGSPLHF.

The J gene is TRBJ2-1, the V gene TRBV6-1, with D perhaps TRBD1 (6 bases). The CDR3 is made up of 13 amino acids. Germline V gives CDR1 MNHNS, CDR2 SASEGT. V shed 5 bases and J shed 9 bases, with 14 bases lying between them. In DNA form, the CDR3 reads TGTGCCAGCAGTTACGGCTTCAGGGGTGAGCAGTTCTTC. Translated, it gives CASSYGFRGEQFF.

This clonotype turned up a few times. The genes are TRBV6-1 and TRBJ2-7; tentative D call: TRBD1 (5 bases). Germline assignment: CDR1 MNHNS and CDR2 SASEGT. The CDR3 contains 13 residues. V was trimmed by 7 bases and J by 6 bases, leaving 16 bases between them. The CDR3 here is CASNRPGSGEQYF. In DNA form, the CDR3 reads TGTGCCAGCAACCGGCCAGGGTCGGGCGAGCAGTACTTC.

This chain links TRBV7-9 with TRBJ2-1; the D gene is possibly TRBD1 (5 bases). Trimming pared 3 bases from V and 3 bases from J, leaving 9 bases between. CDR1 SEHNR and CDR2 FQNEAQ come from the germline V gene (reference sequence). This CDR3 has 14 residues. Written as DNA, the CDR3 is TGTGCCAGCAGCTTGACGACAGACTACAATGAGCAGTTCTTC. This encodes CASSLTTDYNEQFF.

Points on this clonotype: An end of the junction differs from the germline gene, which may be a read error. The chain has TRBV6-5 and TRBJ2-3; perhaps D is TRBD1 or TRBD2 (6 bases each). The CDR3 contains 16 residues. Germline loops: CDR1 MNHEY, CDR2 SVGAGI. The CDR3: CAGSYTPGGAADTQYF. For the CDR3, the DNA is TGTGCCGGCAGTTATACTCCCGGGGGCGCCGCAGATACGCAGTATTTT.

The CDR3 spells CASSTGVNYGYTF. The CDR3 nucleotides are TGTGCCAGCTCGACAGGGGTCAACTATGGCTACACCTTC. The V and J genes are TRBV6-1 and TRBJ1-2; the match to TRBD1 covers 8 bases. The CDR3 covers 13 residues. The V gene's germline CDR1 is MNHNS and CDR2 SASEGT. With V trimmed by 8 bases and J by 2 bases, 4 bases remained unmatched.

The V call is TRBV7-6, the J call TRBJ2-3; TRBD2 might be the D (7 bases). Germline V lookup: CDR1 SGHVS, CDR2 FNYEAQ. There are 17 residues in the CDR3. V lost 5 bases to trimming and J lost 2 bases, with 20 bases between them. The DNA of the CDR3 is TGTGCCAGCAGCCCCCTAGGGGGGGGGCCGCCCACAGATACGCAGTATTTT. This encodes CASSPLGGGPPTDTQYF.

The table lists this clonotype with a few counts. The V and J genes are TRBV7-9 and TRBJ1-1, with D hard to call. CDR3 size: 14 residues. V gave up 4 bases and J gave up 1 base, with 10 bases separating them. Germline V CDR1 and CDR2: SEHNR, FQNEAQ (reference sequence). The CDR3 loop reads CASSSSLGNTEAFF. The CDR3 DNA follows: TGTGCCAGCAGCTCGTCACTTGGGAACACTGAAGCTTTCTTT.

The chain uses TRBV27 and TRBJ1-6, with D tentatively TRBD1 (6 bases). CDR3 length: 14 amino acids. CDR1 and CDR2 from the germline V gene are MNHEY and SMNVEV (reference sequence). V was clipped by 2 bases and J by 12 bases, with 14 bases between them. In nucleotides, the CDR3 is TGTGCCAGCAGTTTAAGGGGACAAGGTTTACCCCTCCACTTT. Amino acids: CASSLRGQGLPLHF.

A few counts support this clonotype. V usage is TRBV7-9 and J usage is TRBJ1-1; no clear D. The CDR3 sequence is 15 residues long. V dropped 5 bases and J dropped 3 bases, with 16 bases sitting between them. Per the germline V gene, CDR1 is SEHNR and CDR2 is FQNEAQ (reference sequence). The CDR3 DNA follows: TGTGCCAGCAGCCGACCAGGAGGGTCGGACACTGAAGCTTTCTTT. As protein: CASSRPGGSDTEAFF.

The rearrangement links TRBV14 to TRBJ2-1, with 11 bases matching TRBD2. CDR1 and CDR2 (germline): SGHDN, FVKESK. This CDR3 is built from 17 residues. Trimming took 4 bases from V and 2 from J; bases not matched to a gene: 7. Here the CDR3 reads CASSPRLAGGPYNEQFF. CDR3 nucleotide sequence: TGTGCCAGCAGCCCCCGGCTAGCGGGGGGACCCTACAATGAGCAGTTCTTC. Supplemented by reference TRBV14 and TRBJ2-1, the full variable domain reads EAGVTQFPSHSVIEKGQTVTLRCDPISGHDNLYWYRRVMGKEIKFLLHFVKESKQDESGMPNNRFLAERTGGTYSTLKVQPAELEDSGVYFCASSPRLAGGPYNEQFFGPGTRLTVL.

There are a few counts of this clonotype. The chain combines TRBV25-1 with TRBJ1-3; TRBD1 might be the D (6 bases). The CDR3 is 15 residues long. Germline V lookup: CDR1 MGHDK, CDR2 SYGVNS. Trimming pared 3 bases from V and 3 bases from J, leaving 12 bases between. The CDR3 nucleotides are TGTGCCAGCAGTGATGGGGGCTTCGGTGGAAACACCATATATTTT. The encoded protein is CASSDGGFGGNTIYF.

This clonotype came up many times. The CDR3 region has the DNA TGTGCCAGCAGCCCCCGCCCGGGGAGGAATGAAAAACTGTTTTTT. Its translation is CASSPRPGRNEKLFF. This sequence joins TRBV11-2 and TRBJ1-4; D is unresolved. The germline V gene has CDR1 SGHAT and CDR2 FQNNGV. The CDR3 is made up of 15 amino acids. V was pared by 5 bases and J by 5 bases, with 15 bases between.

This clonotype has just a few counts. The rearrangement links TRBV6-1 to TRBJ2-7, with D possibly matching TRBD2 (6 bases). The V gene lost 8 bases and the J gene lost 0 bases, with 17 bases spanning the gap. The CDR3 contains 15 residues. Germline loops: CDR1 MNHNS, CDR2 SASEGT. Here the CDR3 DNA reads TGTGCCAGCGGGATTCATAGCGGAAGCTCCTACGAGCAGTACTTC. This encodes CASGIHSGSSYEQYF.

This clonotype showed up many times. This chain connects TRBV7-3 to TRBJ2-2, with 10 bases identical to TRBD2. The germline CDR1 and CDR2 sequences are SGHTA and FQGTGA. The CDR3 contains 16 residues. After removal of 5 bases from V and 6 bases from J, the junction contained 9 bases not matched to a gene. The CDR3 is CASSGVQRGGSGELFF. In DNA form, the CDR3 reads TGTGCCAGCAGCGGAGTTCAGCGGGGGGGCTCCGGGGAGCTGTTTTTT. The full variable domain, rest sourced from reference TRBV7-3 and TRBJ2-2, is GAGVSQTPSNKVTEKGKYVELRCDPISGHTALYWYRQSLGQGPEFLIYFQGTGAADDSGLPNDRFFAVRPEGSVSTLKIQRTERGDSAVYLCASSGVQRGGSGELFFGEGSRLTVL.

The V and J genes are TRBV3-1 and TRBJ1-1, with 11 bases aligning to TRBD1. Germline V CDR1 and CDR2: LGHDT, YNNKEL (reference sequence). J lost 4 bases, V lost 4 bases, and 5 bases had no gene match. CDR3 length: 15 residues. DNA of the CDR3: TGTGCCAGCAGCCGGACAGGGGGCGTGAGCACTGAAGCTTTCTTT. Its translation is CASSRTGGVSTEAFF. The whole variable domain, filled in from reference TRBV3-1 and TRBJ1-1, reads DTAVSQTPKYLVTQMGNDKSIKCEQNLGHDTMYWYKQDSKKFLKIMFSYNNKELIINETVPNRFSPKSPDKAHLNLHINSLELGDSAVYFCASSRTGGVSTEAFFGQGTRLTVV.

The CDR3 DNA sequence: TGTGCCAGCAGCATTAACAGGGGATTCCAGTTAGATGGCTACACCTTC. Protein product: CASSINRGFQLDGYTF. The J gene is TRBJ1-2, the V gene TRBV5-4; 7 bases are a match to TRBD1. CDR1 SGHNT and CDR2 YYREEE come from the germline V gene (reference sequence). V was clipped by 4 bases and J by 6 bases; unmatched bases: 15. The CDR3 has 16 residues.

The table lists this clonotype with a few counts. The chain couples TRBV6-1 to TRBJ1-2; the D is unclear. The V gene lost 6 bases and the J gene lost 7 bases, with 18 bases spanning the gap. The CDR3 is made up of 14 amino acids. Germline V gene sequence: CDR1 MNHNS, CDR2 SASEGT. The CDR3 spells CASSPHEGGGGYTF. For the CDR3, the DNA is TGTGCCAGCAGCCCCCATGAGGGAGGCGGTGGCTACACCTTC.

In this sample, this clonotype turned up a few times. This chain links TRBV15 with TRBJ2-7; D ambiguous. Germline values: CDR1 LNHNV, CDR2 YYDKDF (reference sequence). This CDR3 has 15 amino acids. Trimming left V 0 bases short and J 3 bases short, with 12 bases between. The CDR3 sequence: CATSREATEFYEQYF. As DNA, the CDR3 is TGTGCCACCAGCAGAGAGGCTACAGAATTCTACGAGCAGTACTTC.